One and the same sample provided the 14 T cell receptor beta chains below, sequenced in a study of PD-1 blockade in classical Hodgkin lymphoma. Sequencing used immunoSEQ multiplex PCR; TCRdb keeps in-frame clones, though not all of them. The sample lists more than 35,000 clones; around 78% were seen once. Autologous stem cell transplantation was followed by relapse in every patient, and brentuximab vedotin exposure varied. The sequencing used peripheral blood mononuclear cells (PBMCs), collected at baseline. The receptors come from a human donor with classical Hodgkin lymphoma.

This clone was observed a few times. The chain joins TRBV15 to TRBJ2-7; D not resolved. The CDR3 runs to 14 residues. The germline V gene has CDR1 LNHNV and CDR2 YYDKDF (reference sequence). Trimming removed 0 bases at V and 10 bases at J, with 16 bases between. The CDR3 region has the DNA TGTGCCACCAGCAGAGAGGGTCCTCTAAGGAAACAGTACTTC. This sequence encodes CATSREGPLRKQYF.

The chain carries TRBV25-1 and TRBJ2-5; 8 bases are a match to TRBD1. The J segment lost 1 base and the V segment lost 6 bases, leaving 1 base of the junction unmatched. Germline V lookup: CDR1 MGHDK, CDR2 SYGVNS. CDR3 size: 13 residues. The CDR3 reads CASRDRGQETQYF. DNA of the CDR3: TGTGCCAGCAGAGACAGGGGCCAAGAGACCCAGTACTTC. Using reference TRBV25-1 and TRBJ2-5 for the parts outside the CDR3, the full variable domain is EADIYQTPRYLVIGTGKKITLECSQTMGHDKMYWYQQDPGMELHLIHYSYGVNSTEKGDLSSESTVSRIRTEHFPLTLESARPSHTSQYLCASRDRGQETQYFGPGTRLLVL.

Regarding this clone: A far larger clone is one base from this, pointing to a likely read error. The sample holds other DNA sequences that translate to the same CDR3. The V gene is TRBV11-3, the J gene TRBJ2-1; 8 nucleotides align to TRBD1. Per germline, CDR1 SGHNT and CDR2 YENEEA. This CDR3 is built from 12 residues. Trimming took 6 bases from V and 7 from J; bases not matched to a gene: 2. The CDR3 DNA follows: TGTGCCAGCAGTCGACAGGGGAATGAGCAGTTCTTC. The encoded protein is CASSRQGNEQFF.

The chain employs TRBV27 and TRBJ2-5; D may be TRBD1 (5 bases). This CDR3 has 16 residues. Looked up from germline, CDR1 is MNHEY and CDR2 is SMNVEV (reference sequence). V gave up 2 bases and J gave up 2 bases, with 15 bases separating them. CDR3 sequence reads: CASSLKVLGVQETQYF. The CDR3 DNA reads TGTGCCAGCAGTTTAAAGGTCTTAGGGGTTCAAGAGACCCAGTACTTC.

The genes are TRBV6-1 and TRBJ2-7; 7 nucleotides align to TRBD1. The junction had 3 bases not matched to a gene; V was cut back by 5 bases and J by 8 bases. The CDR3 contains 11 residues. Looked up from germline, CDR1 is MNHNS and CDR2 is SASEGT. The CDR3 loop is CASSYRGKQYF. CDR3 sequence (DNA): TGTGCCAGCAGTTACAGGGGTAAGCAGTACTTC.

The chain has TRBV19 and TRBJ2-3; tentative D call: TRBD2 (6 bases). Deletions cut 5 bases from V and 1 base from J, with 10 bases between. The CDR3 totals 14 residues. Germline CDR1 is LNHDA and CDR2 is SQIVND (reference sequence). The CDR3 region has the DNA TGTGCCAGTAGTTCCCCTAGCGGCACAGATACGCAGTATTTT. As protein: CASSSPSGTDTQYF.

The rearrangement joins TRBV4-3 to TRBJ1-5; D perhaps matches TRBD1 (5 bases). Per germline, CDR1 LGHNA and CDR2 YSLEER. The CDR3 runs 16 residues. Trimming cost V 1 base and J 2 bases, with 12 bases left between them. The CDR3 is CASSQAVAGRNQPQHF. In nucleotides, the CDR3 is TGCGCCAGCAGCCAAGCCGTGGCAGGGCGCAATCAGCCCCAGCATTTT.

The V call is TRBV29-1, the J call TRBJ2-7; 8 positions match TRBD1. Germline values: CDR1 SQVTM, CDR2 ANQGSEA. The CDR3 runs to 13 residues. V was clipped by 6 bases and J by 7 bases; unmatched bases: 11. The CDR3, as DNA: TGCAGCGTGAGGGACAGGCCCGTAGGGGAGCAGTACTTC. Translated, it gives CSVRDRPVGEQYF.

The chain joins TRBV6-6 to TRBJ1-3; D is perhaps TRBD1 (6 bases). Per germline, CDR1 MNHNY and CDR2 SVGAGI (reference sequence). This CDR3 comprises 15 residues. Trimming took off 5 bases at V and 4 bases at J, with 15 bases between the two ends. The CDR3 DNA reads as TGTGCCAGCAGTACAGATCGGGGGCCCGGAAACACCATATATTTT. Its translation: CASSTDRGPGNTIYF.

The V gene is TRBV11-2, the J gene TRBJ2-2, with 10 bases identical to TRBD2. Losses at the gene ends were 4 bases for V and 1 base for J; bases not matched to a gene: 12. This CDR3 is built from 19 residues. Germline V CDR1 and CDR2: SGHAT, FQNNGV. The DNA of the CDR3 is TGTGCCAGCAGCTCAGTTGGGGCAGCGGGAGGGATGAACACCGGGGAGCTGTTTTTT. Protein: CASSSVGAAGGMNTGELFF.

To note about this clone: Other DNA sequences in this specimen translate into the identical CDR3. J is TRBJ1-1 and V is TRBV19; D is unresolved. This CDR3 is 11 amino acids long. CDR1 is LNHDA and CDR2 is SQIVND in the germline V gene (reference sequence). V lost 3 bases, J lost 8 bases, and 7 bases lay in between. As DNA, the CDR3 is TGTGCCAGTAGTATTAGCTTCGAAGCTTTCTTT. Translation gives CASSISFEAFF.

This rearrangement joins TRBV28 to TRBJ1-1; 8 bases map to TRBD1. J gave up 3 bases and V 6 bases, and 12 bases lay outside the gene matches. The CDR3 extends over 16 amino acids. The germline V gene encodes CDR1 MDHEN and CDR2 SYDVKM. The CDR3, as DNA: TGTGCCAGCAGCCTTAATATACTGGACAGGGACACTGAAGCTTTCTTT. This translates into CASSLNILDRDTEAFF. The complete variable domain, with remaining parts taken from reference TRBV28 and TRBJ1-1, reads DVKVTQSSRYLVKRTGEKVFLECVQDMDHENMFWYRQDPGLGLRLIYFSYDVKMKEKGDIPEGYSVSREKKERFSLILESASTNQTSMYLCASSLNILDRDTEAFFGQGTRLTVV.

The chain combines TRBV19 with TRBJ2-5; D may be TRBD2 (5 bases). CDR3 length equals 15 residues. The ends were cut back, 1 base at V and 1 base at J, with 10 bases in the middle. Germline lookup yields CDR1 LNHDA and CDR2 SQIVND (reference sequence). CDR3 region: CASSIGSAAQETQYF. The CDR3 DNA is TGTGCCAGTAGTATAGGGTCAGCGGCCCAAGAGACCCAGTACTTC. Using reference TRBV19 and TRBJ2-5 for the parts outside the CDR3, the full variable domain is DGGITQSPKYLFRKEGQNVTLSCEQNLNHDAMYWYRQDPGQGLRLIYYSQIVNDFQKGDIAEGYSVSREKKESFPLTVTSAQKNPTAFYLCASSIGSAAQETQYFGPGTRLLVL.

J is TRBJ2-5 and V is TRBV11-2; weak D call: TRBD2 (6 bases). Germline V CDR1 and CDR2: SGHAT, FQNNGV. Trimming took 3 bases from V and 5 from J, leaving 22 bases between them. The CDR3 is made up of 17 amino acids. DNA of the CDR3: TGTGCCAGCAGCTTCCGGCCCCGGAGGGCCTCGGGGGAGACCCAGTACTTC. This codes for CASSFRPRRASGETQYF.